Listed below are T cell receptor beta chains from one sample, sequenced in a study of OX40 agonist ivuxolimab in advanced cancers. Produced via immunoSEQ multiplex PCR; TCRdb's table is partial and in-frame only. The sample yields some 57,000 clones, around nine tenths seen once. This specimen was CD4+ or CD8+ T cells sorted from blood, taken in a trial of the OX40 agonist ivuxolimab. The receptors derive from an adult with an advanced solid tumor such as melanoma, head and neck, liver or kidney cancer. Both conserved end residues are part of each CDR3. The order of the fields is J gene, clone size, V gene, D gene, CDR3 protein, CDR3 DNA. D genes are given only for firm matches. A clone size is listed for some rows: how often the clone was seen (once, few, many), or a class if it is expanded.

J gene: TRBJ2-2; clone size: .; V gene: TRBV4-2; D gene: TRBD2; CDR3 protein: CASSHGAGDGELFF; CDR3 DNA: TGTGCCAGCAGCCATGGGGCGGGGGACGGGGAGCTGTTTTTT
J gene: TRBJ2-1; clone size: .; V gene: TRBV12-5; D gene: .; CDR3 protein: CASGLASDSSYNEQFF; CDR3 DNA: TGTGCTAGTGGTTTGGCCAGCGATAGCTCCTACAATGAGCAGTTCTTC
J gene: TRBJ1-4; clone size: medium-sized; V gene: TRBV30; D gene: .; CDR3 protein: CAWSKGANEKLFF; CDR3 DNA: TGTGCCTGGAGTAAAGGGGCTAATGAAAAACTGTTTTTT
J gene: TRBJ1-1; clone size: few; V gene: TRBV30; D gene: .; CDR3 protein: CARGGNTEAFF; CDR3 DNA: TGTGCCCGAGGAGGGAACACTGAAGCTTTCTTT
J gene: TRBJ2-1; clone size: few; V gene: TRBV13; D gene: TRBD2; CDR3 protein: CASSLPRGLAGGDYNEQFF; CDR3 DNA: TGTGCCAGCAGCTTACCCCGGGGACTAGCGGGAGGGGATTACAATGAGCAGTTCTTC
J gene: TRBJ2-1; clone size: .; V gene: TRBV7-9; D gene: .; CDR3 protein: CASTNSYNEQFF; CDR3 DNA: TGTGCCAGCACCAACTCCTACAATGAGCAGTTCTTC
J gene: TRBJ2-7; clone size: .; V gene: TRBV28; D gene: .; CDR3 protein: CASSLVGSGGSYEQYF; CDR3 DNA: TGTGCCAGCAGTTTAGTTGGCAGTGGGGGCTCCTACGAGCAGTACTTC
J gene: TRBJ2-1; clone size: once; V gene: TRBV6-1; D gene: TRBD2; CDR3 protein: CASSEAFLAGGYNEQFF; CDR3 DNA: TGTGCCAGCAGTGAGGCGTTTTTAGCGGGAGGGTACAATGAGCAGTTCTTC
J gene: TRBJ2-1; clone size: .; V gene: TRBV5-1; D gene: TRBD2; CDR3 protein: CASSPIPGLAGGNEQFF; CDR3 DNA: TGCGCCAGCAGCCCGATCCCGGGACTAGCGGGAGGCAATGAGCAGTTCTTC
J gene: TRBJ1-2; clone size: .; V gene: TRBV28; D gene: TRBD1; CDR3 protein: CASSFSDRALYYGYTF; CDR3 DNA: TGTGCCAGCAGTTTTTCCGACAGGGCCCTTTACTATGGCTACACCTTC
J gene: TRBJ1-5; clone size: .; V gene: TRBV19; D gene: .; CDR3 protein: CASRDAGVSNQPQHF; CDR3 DNA: TGTGCCAGTAGGGACGCCGGGGTGAGCAATCAGCCCCAGCATTTT
J gene: TRBJ2-2; clone size: .; V gene: TRBV4-3; D gene: .; CDR3 protein: CASSQDGGARTGELFF; CDR3 DNA: TGCGCCAGCAGCCAAGATGGAGGGGCGCGCACCGGGGAGCTGTTTTTT
J gene: TRBJ1-4; clone size: .; V gene: TRBV4-1; D gene: .; CDR3 protein: CASTQAPDATNEKLFF; CDR3 DNA: TGCGCCAGCACCCAGGCCCCGGATGCAACTAATGAAAAACTGTTTTTT
J gene: TRBJ2-3; clone size: .; V gene: TRBV28; D gene: .; CDR3 protein: CASSSSGIPTDTQYF; CDR3 DNA: TGTGCCAGCTCGTCGTCGGGGATACCCACAGATACGCAGTATTTT
J gene: TRBJ1-5; clone size: .; V gene: TRBV6-6; D gene: TRBD1; CDR3 protein: CASWDSFPQPQHF; CDR3 DNA: TGTGCCAGTTGGGACAGTTTCCCTCAGCCCCAGCATTTT
J gene: TRBJ1-1; clone size: .; V gene: TRBV7-9; D gene: .; CDR3 protein: CASSTQWDQNTEAFF; CDR3 DNA: TGTGCCAGCAGCACCCAGTGGGATCAGAACACTGAAGCTTTCTTT
J gene: TRBJ2-2; clone size: once; V gene: TRBV10-3; D gene: .; CDR3 protein: CAIEDGGETGELFF; CDR3 DNA: TGTGCCATTGAGGACGGTGGGGAAACCGGGGAGCTGTTTTTT
J gene: TRBJ2-1; clone size: .; V gene: TRBV20-1; D gene: .; CDR3 protein: CSASREWEQFF; CDR3 DNA: TGCAGTGCTAGTAGAGAGTGGGAGCAGTTCTTC
J gene: TRBJ2-7; clone size: .; V gene: TRBV28; D gene: TRBD1; CDR3 protein: CASRLPGQGFAYEQYF; CDR3 DNA: TGTGCCAGCAGGCTCCCGGGACAGGGTTTCGCCTACGAGCAGTACTTC
J gene: TRBJ2-1; clone size: .; V gene: TRBV7-8; D gene: .; CDR3 protein: CASSPSRENEQFF; CDR3 DNA: TGTGCCAGCAGCCCCTCCCGGGAAAATGAGCAGTTCTTC
J gene: TRBJ2-2; clone size: .; V gene: TRBV7-2; D gene: .; CDR3 protein: CASRGFSTGELFF; CDR3 DNA: TGTGCCAGCAGGGGTTTTTCCACCGGGGAGCTGTTTTTT
J gene: TRBJ2-7; clone size: .; V gene: TRBV10-3; D gene: .; CDR3 protein: CAISDLGGVRYEQYF; CDR3 DNA: TGTGCCATCAGCGACCTCGGTGGGGTGCGCTACGAGCAGTACTTC
J gene: TRBJ2-7; clone size: once; V gene: TRBV5-1; D gene: .; CDR3 protein: CASSGDAWVYEQYF; CDR3 DNA: TGCGCCAGCAGCGGGGATGCCTGGGTGTACGAGCAGTACTTC
J gene: TRBJ2-2; clone size: .; V gene: TRBV11-3; D gene: .; CDR3 protein: CASSMDRVTGELFF; CDR3 DNA: TGTGCCAGCAGCATGGACCGGGTCACCGGGGAGCTGTTTTTT
J gene: TRBJ2-7; clone size: once; V gene: TRBV7-2; D gene: .; CDR3 protein: CASTRGGGEDEQYF; CDR3 DNA: TGTGCCAGCACCCGCGGCGGTGGGGAGGACGAGCAGTACTTC
J gene: TRBJ1-3; clone size: few; V gene: TRBV2; D gene: TRBD1; CDR3 protein: CASDEQGSSSGNTIYF; CDR3 DNA: TGTGCCAGCGATGAACAGGGGTCGAGCTCTGGAAACACCATATATTTT
J gene: TRBJ1-4; clone size: .; V gene: TRBV4-3; D gene: .; CDR3 protein: CASSQDSVRSDNEKLFF; CDR3 DNA: TGCGCCAGCAGCCAAGATAGCGTTCGGTCTGATAATGAAAAACTGTTTTTT
J gene: TRBJ1-5; clone size: .; V gene: TRBV4-3; D gene: TRBD1; CDR3 protein: CASSQDRGNQPQHF; CDR3 DNA: TGCGCCAGCAGTCAGGACAGGGGCAATCAGCCCCAGCATTTT
J gene: TRBJ1-2; clone size: once; V gene: TRBV4-3; D gene: TRBD1; CDR3 protein: CASSQEDRGPGYTF; CDR3 DNA: TGCGCCAGCAGCCAAGAGGACAGGGGACCTGGCTACACCTTC
J gene: TRBJ1-2; clone size: .; V gene: TRBV18; D gene: TRBD1; CDR3 protein: CASSPPDRVNYGYTF; CDR3 DNA: TGTGCCAGCTCACCTCCCGACAGGGTTAACTATGGCTACACCTTC
J gene: TRBJ1-2; clone size: .; V gene: TRBV7-2; D gene: .; CDR3 protein: CASSPNAGEANYGYTF; CDR3 DNA: TGTGCCAGCAGCCCAAATGCAGGGGAAGCTAACTATGGCTACACCTTC
J gene: TRBJ2-7; clone size: .; V gene: TRBV6-5; D gene: TRBD1; CDR3 protein: CASSTRTGGSYEQYF; CDR3 DNA: TGTGCCAGCAGTACTCGGACAGGGGGCTCCTACGAGCAGTACTTC
J gene: TRBJ1-2; clone size: .; V gene: TRBV19; D gene: .; CDR3 protein: CASSYRVTAFYGYTF; CDR3 DNA: TGTGCCAGTAGTTACCGAGTAACAGCCTTCTATGGCTACACCTTC
J gene: TRBJ1-3; clone size: once; V gene: TRBV4-1; D gene: TRBD1; CDR3 protein: CASSQDKTGQGRYTIYF; CDR3 DNA: TGCGCCAGCAGCCAAGATAAAACCGGACAGGGAAGGTACACCATATATTTT
J gene: TRBJ1-2; clone size: .; V gene: TRBV13; D gene: .; CDR3 protein: CASSFVRRDGYTF; CDR3 DNA: TGTGCCAGCAGCTTTGTCAGGCGCGATGGCTACACCTTC
J gene: TRBJ2-3; clone size: .; V gene: TRBV27; D gene: TRBD2; CDR3 protein: CASSLASGTDTQYF; CDR3 DNA: TGTGCCAGCAGTTTGGCTAGCGGGACAGATACGCAGTATTTT
J gene: TRBJ2-7; clone size: .; V gene: TRBV10-2; D gene: .; CDR3 protein: CASARAPYEQYF; CDR3 DNA: TGCGCCAGCGCTAGGGCGCCCTACGAGCAGTACTTC
J gene: TRBJ1-3; clone size: .; V gene: TRBV11-3; D gene: .; CDR3 protein: CASSLFSGPGNTIYF; CDR3 DNA: TGTGCCAGCAGCCTATTTTCGGGCCCTGGAAACACCATATATTTT
J gene: TRBJ2-2; clone size: .; V gene: TRBV14; D gene: .; CDR3 protein: CASTPGTALTGVLFF; CDR3 DNA: TGTGCCAGCACCCCCGGGACGGCCTTAACGGGTGTGCTGTTTTTT
J gene: TRBJ2-7; clone size: .; V gene: TRBV5-1; D gene: .; CDR3 protein: CASSEAAGASEQYF; CDR3 DNA: TGCGCCAGCAGCGAGGCGGCGGGGGCTTCCGAGCAGTACTTC
J gene: TRBJ2-7; clone size: .; V gene: TRBV11-2; D gene: .; CDR3 protein: CASSLQVGGQQYF; CDR3 DNA: TGTGCCAGCAGCCTCCAGGTAGGGGGGCAGCAGTACTTC
J gene: TRBJ2-5; clone size: .; V gene: TRBV15; D gene: TRBD1; CDR3 protein: CATSKTPRTGQETQYF; CDR3 DNA: TGTGCCACCAGCAAAACACCAAGGACAGGGCAAGAGACCCAGTACTTC
J gene: TRBJ2-7; clone size: .; V gene: TRBV7-2; D gene: .; CDR3 protein: CASSFLPPGGASSYEQYF; CDR3 DNA: TGTGCCAGCAGCTTCTTGCCCCCTGGGGGAGCGAGCTCCTACGAGCAGTACTTC
J gene: TRBJ1-1; clone size: .; V gene: TRBV19; D gene: TRBD1; CDR3 protein: CASESGRGQNTEAFF; CDR3 DNA: TGTGCCAGTGAGTCGGGCAGGGGGCAGAACACTGAAGCTTTCTTT
J gene: TRBJ1-4; clone size: once; V gene: TRBV5-1; D gene: .; CDR3 protein: CASSPSVATNEKLFF; CDR3 DNA: TGCGCCAGCAGCCCTTCGGTGGCGACTAATGAAAAACTGTTTTTT
J gene: TRBJ2-5; clone size: .; V gene: TRBV20-1; D gene: TRBD2; CDR3 protein: CSPGGGGTQYF; CDR3 DNA: TGCAGTCCCGGGGGGGGTGGAACCCAGTACTTC